This T cell receptor (beta chain) appears in the sequencing data of a study of T cells in Graves' hyperthyroidism and ophthalmopathy. Study information: Before treatment of any kind, peripheral blood was taken at initial diagnosis. Study results and caveats: Most clonotypes that expanded in the thyroid above 0.001 also showed up in blood.

Disease duration was under 3 months in the ophthalmopathy patients, who also had a Clinical Activity Score of at least 3 and a NOSPECS grade of at least 4. Orbital computed tomography, thyroid ultrasound, serum thyroxine and TRAb, and clinical symptoms together informed the diagnoses. CDR1 SGHVS and CDR2 FNYEAQ come from the germline V gene. CDR3 length: 14 residues. Trimming stripped 1 base from V and 6 bases from J, with 9 bases between. It was RNA transcripts that yielded the amplified TCR beta CDR3 regions. HTBI primers were the set used in a first-round RT-PCR of the TCR CDR3. MiXCR, applied by TCRdb to the multiplex PCR reads, yields one record per CDR3 protein. The data show a few hundred thousand distinct CDR3 sequences, about 15% seen once. About this clonotype itself: Its antigen is undetermined.

The sequenced material came from blood. The sequence came from a woman in her thirties with Graves' ophthalmopathy. This chain uses TRBV7-6 with TRBJ1-4, with D perhaps matching TRBD1 (5 bases). The CDR3 coding sequence is TGTGCCAGCAGCTTAGGAGGGGTGGATGAAAAACTGTTTTTT. Protein sequence: CASSLGGVDEKLFF.